Below, 22 T cell receptor beta chains from the same sample are listed, as sequenced in a study of cytomegalovirus exposure and HLA in healthy donors. Primers: 60 Vbeta forward and 13 Jbeta reverse. Clones were sequenced by immunoSEQ multiplex PCR, and TCRdb holds only the in-frame ones, with some missing. The record lists more than 100,000 clones, of which the ten most abundant hold 1.5% to 1.8%. The sample was PBMCs. The receptor source for this set is a woman in her 40s in good health and CMV-seronegative.

The CDR3 coding sequence is TGTGCCAGCAGCGTAGGTAGCGGGGGGCTTGACACCGGGGAGCTGTTTTTT. Its protein product is CASSVGSGGLDTGELFF. J is TRBJ2-2 and V is TRBV9; 10 nucleotides align to TRBD2. This CDR3 is built from 17 residues. Germline CDR1 and CDR2: SGDLS and YYNGEE. V shed 0 bases, J shed 3 bases, and the junction held 5 bases outside the gene matches.

V and J are TRBV7-9 and TRBJ2-5; 11 positions match TRBD2. The CDR3 loop spans 16 amino acids. The J segment lost 4 bases and the V segment lost 5 bases, leaving 9 bases of the junction unmatched. CDR1 and CDR2 from the germline V gene are SEHNR and FQNEAQ (reference sequence). This CDR3 reads CASSLDRLAGRETQYF. CDR3 nucleotides: TGTGCCAGCAGCCTTGATCGACTAGCGGGGAGAGAGACCCAGTACTTC.

In terms of frequency, this clone is medium-sized. This rearrangement joins TRBV19 to TRBJ1-6; TRBD1 might be the D (6 bases). With 3 bases removed from V and 10 bases from J, the gap between germline ends came to 10 bases. Looked up from germline, CDR1 is LNHDA and CDR2 is SQIVND (reference sequence). This CDR3 has 13 residues. DNA for the CDR3: TGTGCCAGTAGTATGACAGGTTCATCACCCCTCCACTTT. Protein product: CASSMTGSSPLHF.

The genes are TRBV14 and TRBJ2-5; 10 bases align to TRBD1. CDR1 and CDR2 from the germline V gene are SGHDN and FVKESK. The CDR3 is 15 residues long. Trimming took 5 bases from V and 4 from J; bases not matched to a gene: 7. The CDR3 DNA reads TGTGCCAGCAGCTACGACAGGGGGCGCCGAGAGACCCAGTACTTC. Protein sequence: CASSYDRGRRETQYF.

In DNA form, the CDR3 reads TGCGCCAGCAGCCGACAGGGTATGGCTAACGAGCAGTACTTC. Its translation: CASSRQGMANEQYF. This chain links TRBV4-1 with TRBJ2-7, with 7 bases aligning to TRBD1. CDR1 MGHRA and CDR2 YSYEKL come from the germline V gene. The CDR3 runs to 14 residues. Trimming at V came to 4 bases and at J to 5 bases, leaving 8 bases not matched to a gene.

This sequence joins TRBV10-3 and TRBJ2-1; D possibly corresponds to TRBD1 (7 bases). CDR1 is ENHRY, CDR2 SYGVKD, per germline. Between the trimmed V and J ends, which lost 2 bases and 9 bases, there was a span of 14 bases. The CDR3 totals 14 residues. The CDR3 region has the DNA TGTGCCATCAGTGAGCAGGAGGGGGCCGGTGAGCAGTTCTTC. It is translated as CAISEQEGAGEQFF.

The gene calls are TRBV7-3 and TRBJ2-3; 9 bases map to TRBD2. Germline CDR1 reads SGHTA; CDR2 reads FQGTGA. The CDR3 covers 16 residues. V was clipped by 2 bases and J by 3 bases; unmatched bases: 6. CDR3 amino acids: CASSLGIAGATDTQYF. The CDR3 DNA is TGTGCCAGCAGCTTAGGTATAGCGGGGGCAACAGATACGCAGTATTTT.

The V and J genes are TRBV4-3 and TRBJ1-1; D uncertain. Deletions cut 5 bases from V and 1 base from J, with 8 bases between. Germline lookup yields CDR1 LGHNA and CDR2 YSLEER. The CDR3 is made up of 13 amino acids. The DNA for the CDR3 is TGCGCCAGCAGCTACCTACGGAACACTGAAGCTTTCTTT. Its protein is CASSYLRNTEAFF.

This rearrangement joins TRBV7-8 to TRBJ2-7, with 10 positions matching TRBD2. The CDR3 is made up of 16 amino acids. J gave up 5 bases and V 5 bases, and 12 bases lay outside the gene matches. Germline V CDR1 and CDR2: SGHVS, FQNEAQ. CDR3 residues: CASSTSGARRGHEQYF. Written as DNA, the CDR3 is TGTGCCAGCAGCACTAGCGGGGCCAGGCGAGGCCACGAGCAGTACTTC.

The genes are TRBV6-6 and TRBJ1-5, with D tentatively TRBD1 (6 bases). Germline CDR1 MNHNY, CDR2 SVGAGI (reference sequence). With 6 bases removed from V and 6 bases from J, the gap between germline ends came to 18 bases. The CDR3 is 15 residues long. The CDR3 protein is CASSQGRGPIQPQHF. The CDR3 region has the DNA TGTGCCAGCAGCCAGGGGCGGGGGCCGATTCAGCCCCAGCATTTT.

The chain is built from TRBV25-1 and TRBJ1-2; no definite D call. V was pared by 3 bases and J by 10 bases, with 15 bases between. CDR3 size: 13 residues. Germline lookup yields CDR1 MGHDK and CDR2 SYGVNS. In DNA, the CDR3 is TGTGCCAGCAGTGATTGGACTAGTACGATCTACACCTTC. It is translated as CASSDWTSTIYTF.

The chain carries TRBV18 and TRBJ2-7; 8 bases are shared with TRBD1. This CDR3 has 16 residues. Germline V lookup: CDR1 KGHSH, CDR2 LQKENI. V trimming: 3 bases; J trimming: 0 bases; junction bases outside the gene matches: 7. The CDR3 nucleotides read TGTGCCAGCTCACCCGGGACAGGAGCTCTCTCCTACGAGCAGTACTTC. Translation: CASSPGTGALSYEQYF.

The CDR3 bases are TGTGCCAGCACGGGAGATAATGAAAAACTGTTTTTT. Its translation is CASTGDNEKLFF. This chain connects TRBV2 to TRBJ1-4; D call uncertain. Between the trimmed V and J ends, which lost 7 bases and 4 bases, there was a span of 7 bases. The CDR3 covers 12 residues. The germline V gene has CDR1 SNHLY and CDR2 FYNNEI.

Comments on this clone: An end of the junction differs from the germline gene, which may be a read error. The sample has other DNA sequences that encode this CDR3 too. The chain is built from TRBV10-3 and TRBJ1-3; tentative D call: TRBD1 (5 bases). CDR1 and CDR2 from the germline V gene are ENHRY and SYGVKD. CDR3 length equals 16 residues. The CDR3 is CAISRDSSRAGNTIYF. In DNA, the CDR3 is TGTGCCATCAGTAGAGACAGTTCTAGGGCTGGAAACACCATATACTTT.

The V call is TRBV7-8, the J call TRBJ1-3; 8 bases are shared with TRBD1. The trim removed 1 base at V and 5 bases at J, leaving 1 base unmatched. The CDR3 loop spans 14 amino acids. The germline gives CDR1 SGHVS, CDR2 FQNEAQ. DNA for the CDR3: TGTGCCAGCAGCTTAGGACAGGGGAGAAACACCATATATTTT. Amino acids: CASSLGQGRNTIYF.

This rearrangement joins TRBV28 to TRBJ1-2; TRBD1 matches 10 bases. CDR3 length equals 14 residues. Germline values: CDR1 MDHEN, CDR2 SYDVKM. With V trimmed by 8 bases and J by 6 bases, 9 bases remained unmatched. The CDR3 DNA sequence: TGTGCCAGCCGAAAGGGACAGGGGATAAATGGCTACACCTTC. This encodes CASRKGQGINGYTF.

This chain uses TRBV7-9 with TRBJ1-5; TRBD1 agrees at 8 bases. The germline CDR1 and CDR2 sequences are SEHNR and FQNEAQ (reference sequence). V shed 4 bases, J shed 8 bases, and the junction held 13 bases outside the gene matches. There are 16 residues in the CDR3. This CDR3 reads CASSSGTGPLGEPQHF. The CDR3 nucleotides read TGTGCCAGCAGCTCCGGGACAGGCCCGTTGGGTGAGCCCCAGCATTTT.

The chain uses TRBV5-1 and TRBJ2-1; 10 nucleotides match TRBD1. Trimming removed 4 bases from V and 8 bases from J; junction bases left unmatched: 6. The CDR3 is made up of 14 amino acids. Germline V gene data show CDR1 as SGHRS and CDR2 as YFSETQ. The CDR3 sequence is CASSRGQGVDEQFF. In DNA, the CDR3 is TGCGCCAGCAGCAGAGGACAGGGGGTAGATGAGCAGTTCTTC.

The chain uses TRBV15 and TRBJ2-7; tentative D call: TRBD1 (5 bases). The CDR3 consists of 16 residues. The germline gives CDR1 LNHNV, CDR2 YYDKDF (reference sequence). V was cut by 0 bases and J by 0 bases, with 12 bases left in between. CDR3 amino acids: CATSRDRRASSYEQYF. DNA for the CDR3: TGTGCCACCAGCAGAGATCGCAGGGCAAGCTCCTACGAGCAGTACTTC.

Of note for this clone: An end of the junction does not agree with germline; a read error may underlie this. The chain has TRBV4-3 and TRBJ1-6; possibly TRBD1 for D (6 bases). The CDR3 is made up of 16 amino acids. Germline CDR1 and CDR2: LGHNA and YSLEER. Written as DNA, the CDR3 is TGCGCCAGCAGCCAAGATTTAACAGGGATGGGGTCACCCCCCCACTTT. Its protein product is CASSQDLTGMGSPPHF.

The genes are TRBV5-5 and TRBJ2-2; tentatively, D is TRBD1 (5 bases). The germline V gene encodes CDR1 SGHKS and CDR2 YYEKEE (reference sequence). The CDR3 is 15 amino acids. Trimming stripped 1 base from V and 2 bases from J, with 9 bases between. CDR3 sequence (DNA): TGTGCCAGCAGCTTGCTCAGGGCTAACACCGGGGAGCTGTTTTTT. This sequence encodes CASSLLRANTGELFF.

The CDR3 sequence is CASRDRGDTEAFF. The CDR3 DNA reads TGTGCCAGCAGAGACAGGGGGGACACTGAAGCTTTCTTT. J is TRBJ1-1 and V is TRBV6-6; 9 nucleotides line up with TRBD1. V lost 6 bases and J lost 3; bases outside the gene matches: 2. In germline, CDR1 is MNHNY, CDR2 SVGAGI (reference sequence). The CDR3 is made up of 13 amino acids.